The 26 T cell receptor beta chains given below trace back to one sample, sequenced in a study of T cells in Graves' hyperthyroidism and ophthalmopathy. What was amplified from RNA transcripts were TCR beta CDR3 regions. Using the HTBI primer set, a first-round RT-PCR was run on the TCR CDR3. Using its own MiXCR run on the multiplex PCR reads, TCRdb lists one record per CDR3 protein. The table lists 650,000 to 800,000 distinct CDR3 sequences, 45% of them singletons. Sequenced sample: peripheral blood or thyroid tissue (not recorded which). The source of these receptors is an adult man with Graves' disease, either hyperthyroidism or ophthalmopathy (not recorded which).

Comments on this clonotype: This sequence may be a read error, since a much larger clone differs from it by one base. The CDR3 spells CAGSADRGDTGELFF. The CDR3 DNA reads as TGTGCCGGCAGCGCTGACAGGGGTGACACCGGGGAGCTGTTTTTT. The chain links TRBV7-6 to TRBJ2-2; 8 nucleotides match TRBD1. The CDR3 covers 15 residues. Germline CDR1 and CDR2: SGHVS and FNYEAQ.

This clonotype has a handful of counts. The rearrangement uses TRBV29-1 and TRBJ1-1; D gene unclear. The V end lost 4 bases, the J end lost 0 bases, and 6 bases lay between the germline ends. This CDR3 is built from 12 residues. In germline, CDR1 is SQVTM, CDR2 ANQGSEA. The CDR3 DNA follows: TGCAGCGTTGTTTTTGTGAACACTGAAGCTTTCTTT. Its protein product is CSVVFVNTEAFF.

The rearrangement links TRBV7-9 to TRBJ2-7; 11 nucleotides agree with TRBD1. J lost 3 bases, V lost 5 bases, and 18 bases had no gene match. This CDR3 has 19 amino acids. Germline V CDR1 and CDR2: SEHNR, FQNEAQ (reference sequence). The CDR3 DNA reads as TGTGCCAGCAGCACACGCTTCAATCAGGACAGGGGGCCGGGCTACGAGCAGTACTTC. This sequence encodes CASSTRFNQDRGPGYEQYF.

This sequence joins TRBV2 and TRBJ1-2, with D hard to call. Germline V lookup: CDR1 SNHLY, CDR2 FYNNEI. This CDR3 is built from 12 residues. The CDR3 is CGIQEDNYGYTF. CDR3 nucleotides: TGTGGCATCCAGGAGGATAACTATGGCTACACCTTC.

The chain has TRBV7-2 and TRBJ2-7; 14 positions agree with TRBD2. V lost 5 bases, J lost 2 bases, and 5 bases stayed unmatched. Germline values: CDR1 SGHTA, CDR2 FQGNSA. The CDR3 sequence is 16 residues long. The CDR3 DNA follows: TGTGCCAGCAGCCCCAGACTAGCGGGAGGGCCCTACGAGCAGTACTTC. It codes for CASSPRLAGGPYEQYF.

The chain recombines TRBV7-9 with TRBJ1-5; a weak D match, TRBD1 (6 bases). The CDR3 totals 16 residues. The V gene lost 5 bases and the J gene lost 7 bases, with 21 bases spanning the gap. Germline V CDR1 and CDR2: SEHNR, FQNEAQ (reference sequence). For the CDR3, the DNA is TGTGCCAGCAGCGGATCAGGGGACGGCCGAGGGCAGCCCCAGCATTTT. The encoded protein is CASSGSGDGRGQPQHF.

The chain is built from TRBV29-1 and TRBJ2-7, with 9 bases lining up with TRBD1. The CDR3 is made up of 13 amino acids. Germline V gives CDR1 SQVTM, CDR2 ANQGSEA. The CDR3: CSAIATGGYEQYF. For the CDR3, the DNA is TGCAGTGCTATCGCGACAGGGGGCTACGAGCAGTACTTC.

This clonotype appeared a few times. Compared with germline, one end of the junction differs, possibly owing to a read error. The V and J genes are TRBV10-3 and TRBJ2-7; D unclear. The germline V gene encodes CDR1 ENHRY and CDR2 SYGVKD. This CDR3 region has 14 residues. As DNA, the CDR3 is TGTGCCAGCAGTTACTACCCCGATTCCTACGAGCAGTACTTC. It encodes CASSYYPDSYEQYF.

This clonotype was detected only a few times. The chain uses TRBV20-1 and TRBJ2-7; TRBD1 matches at 10 bases. Losses at the gene ends were 6 bases for V and 5 bases for J; bases not matched to a gene: 4. Germline values: CDR1 DFQATT, CDR2 SNEGSKA (reference sequence). The CDR3 contains 12 residues. The CDR3 DNA reads as TGCAGTGCCGGGACAGGGGCTCACGAGCAGTACTTC. It translates to CSAGTGAHEQYF.

The V call is TRBV7-8, the J call TRBJ2-7; TRBD2 matches at 7 bases. Germline CDR1 reads SGHVS; CDR2 reads FQNEAQ. This CDR3 has 16 amino acids. The junction had 7 bases not matched to a gene; V was cut back by 1 base and J by 1 base. The CDR3 loop reads CASSLGRKAGSYEQYF. The DNA of the CDR3 is TGTGCCAGCAGCTTAGGAAGGAAAGCGGGGTCCTACGAGCAGTACTTC.

This clonotype appeared many times. The chain carries TRBV7-2 and TRBJ1-5; D is possibly TRBD1 (5 bases). This CDR3 contains 14 residues. The V and J ends lost 2 bases and 4 bases respectively, with 9 bases between them. CDR1 is SGHTA and CDR2 is FQGNSA in the germline V gene. For the CDR3, the DNA is TGTGCCAGCAGCTTAATAGGGGTAAATCAGCCCCAGCATTTT. Translated, it gives CASSLIGVNQPQHF.

As for this clonotype: This could be a read error, since a much larger clone is one nucleotide away. The CDR3 loop is CANRPSDRSPLHF. The CDR3 coding sequence is TGCGCCAACCGTCCTTCGGATCGTTCACCCCTCCACTTT. The gene calls are TRBV7-9 and TRBJ1-6; D call uncertain. Germline V gene sequence: CDR1 SEHNR, CDR2 FQNEAQ (reference sequence). The CDR3 is made up of 13 amino acids.

This chain joins TRBV19 and TRBJ2-7; D gene ambiguous. The CDR3 runs 12 residues. V lost 9 bases and J lost 2, with 11 bases in between. CDR1 is LNHDA and CDR2 is SQIVND in the germline V gene (reference sequence). The DNA of the CDR3 is TGTGCCAGCAGTGTTACTCCCTACGAGCAGTACTTC. Protein: CASSVTPYEQYF.

The V gene is TRBV29-1, the J gene TRBJ2-5; no clear D gene. The J call could be wrong; TRBJ2-1 is a better fit for the DNA end. The length of the CDR3 is 12 residues. Germline V lookup: CDR1 SQVTM, CDR2 ANQGSEA. CDR3 coding DNA: TGCAGCGTTGAGGTAGCATGGGGTGAGCAGTTCTTC. It codes for CSVEVAWGEQFF.

This clonotype was counted many times. The V call is TRBV7-9, the J call TRBJ1-1, with 7 bases aligning to TRBD1. J gave up 7 bases and V 5 bases, and 4 bases lay outside the gene matches. The CDR3 length is 12 residues. Germline-derived CDR1 and CDR2 are SEHNR and FQNEAQ (reference sequence). In DNA form, the CDR3 reads TGTGCCAGCAGCCCACAGGGGAATGAAGCTTTCTTT. This codes for CASSPQGNEAFF.

The chain joins TRBV20-1 to TRBJ2-7; TRBD1 matches at 10 bases. V shed 6 bases and J 3 bases; nucleotides not matched to a gene: 11. The CDR3 totals 15 residues. CDR1 and CDR2 (germline): DFQATT, SNEGSKA (reference sequence). The CDR3 nucleotides are TGCAGTGCCAGACTCGACAGGGGGCTTGTCTACGAGCAGTACTTC. As protein: CSARLDRGLVYEQYF.

V and J are TRBV20-1 and TRBJ1-1; a possible D gene is TRBD1 (6 bases). Germline V gene sequence: CDR1 DFQATT, CDR2 SNEGSKA (reference sequence). This CDR3 is built from 11 residues. The V and J ends lost 3 bases and 6 bases respectively, with 8 bases between them. CDR3 amino acids: CSASRTAEAFF. The DNA for the CDR3 is TGCAGTGCTAGTCGGACAGCTGAAGCTTTCTTT.

The chain has TRBV12-3 or TRBV12-4 and TRBJ1-3; no reliable D call. The CDR3 totals 16 residues. The V end lost 1 base, the J end lost 0 bases, and 10 bases lay between the germline ends. The CDR3 spells CASSLGTLTSGNTIYF. Written as DNA, the CDR3 is TGTGCCAGCAGTTTAGGTACTTTGACCTCTGGAAACACCATATATTTT.

In this sample, this clonotype turned up a few times. This sequence joins TRBV9 and TRBJ2-2, with D possibly matching TRBD2 (6 bases). This CDR3 is 15 amino acids long. The germline CDR1 and CDR2 sequences are SGDLS and YYNGEE. V was shortened by 0 bases and J by 2 bases, with 8 bases between the two germline ends. The CDR3 protein is CASSVDGGNTGELFF. Written as DNA, the CDR3 is TGTGCCAGCAGCGTAGACGGGGGAAACACCGGGGAGCTGTTTTTT.

This clonotype was seen a few times. This sequence joins TRBV2 and TRBJ1-4, with 9 bases identical to TRBD1. CDR1 SNHLY and CDR2 FYNNEI come from the germline V gene. The CDR3 is 16 residues long. The V gene end was trimmed by 8 bases and the J gene end by 5 bases; junction bases not matched to a gene: 12. The CDR3 loop is CASYSGQGRTNEKLFF. CDR3 sequence (DNA): TGTGCCAGCTACTCGGGACAGGGACGAACGAATGAAAAACTGTTTTTT.

Of note for this clonotype: This sequence may be a read error, since a much larger clone differs from it by one base. The rearrangement links TRBV24-1 to TRBJ2-5; 10 bases agree with TRBD2. CDR1 is KGHDR, CDR2 SFDVKD, per germline. The CDR3 sequence is 16 residues long. V shed 5 bases and J 0 bases; nucleotides not matched to a gene: 5. The CDR3 protein is CATSGGLAVDQETQYF. CDR3 nucleotides: TGTGCCACCAGTGGTGGACTAGCGGTAGACCAAGAGACCCAGTACTTC.

The chain employs TRBV4-2 and TRBJ2-2, with unresolved D. Germline V gene lookup returns CDR1 LGHNA and CDR2 YNFKEQ. The CDR3 totals 14 residues. V gave up 1 base and J gave up 3 bases, with 6 bases separating them. CDR3 nucleotides: TGTGCCAGCAGCCAAGTCGGAGACACCGGGGAGCTGTTTTTT. Its translation: CASSQVGDTGELFF.

The chain employs TRBV7-8 and TRBJ1-6; 9 bases match TRBD1. V gave up 5 bases and J gave up 13 bases; unmatched junction bases: 9. The V gene's germline CDR1 is SGHVS and CDR2 FQNEAQ. This CDR3 has 14 amino acids. CDR3 in DNA: TGTGCCAGCAGCCTGGACAGGGGTGGTCAGCCCCTCCACTTT. It yields the protein CASSLDRGGQPLHF. The whole variable domain, filled in from reference TRBV7-8 and TRBJ1-6, reads GAGVSQSPRYKVAKRGQDVALRCDPISGHVSLFWYQQALGQGPEFLTYFQNEAQLDKSGLPSDRFFAERPEGSVSTLKIQRTQQEDSAVYLCASSLDRGGQPLHFGNGTRLTVT.

This rearrangement joins TRBV11-2 to TRBJ1-5; no reliable D call. Germline loops: CDR1 SGHAT, CDR2 FQNNGV. V was trimmed by 9 bases and J by 5 bases, leaving 11 bases between them. There are 12 residues in the CDR3. The CDR3 reads CASRHGDQPQHF. In DNA, the CDR3 is TGTGCCAGTCGACATGGCGATCAGCCCCAGCATTTT.

This clonotype has just a few counts. This chain connects TRBV9 to TRBJ1-2; possible D gene TRBD1, 5 bases. Per germline, CDR1 SGDLS and CDR2 YYNGEE. V lost 2 bases to trimming and J lost 6 bases, with 8 bases between them. The CDR3 covers 12 residues. The CDR3 DNA reads TGTGCCAGCAGCGTTGACAGCCATGGCTACACCTTC. It yields the protein CASSVDSHGYTF. Full variable domain (rest looked up from reference TRBV9 and TRBJ1-2): DSGVTQTPKHLITATGQRVTLRCSPRSGDLSVYWYQQSLDQGLQFLIQYYNGEERAKGNILERFSAQQFPDLHSELNLSSLELGDSALYFCASSVDSHGYTFGSGTRLTVV.

Points on this clonotype: A much larger clone lies one base from this, so it may be a read error. This chain uses TRBV15 with TRBJ1-6, with 7 bases lining up with TRBD1. The CDR3 contains 15 residues. Germline V gene sequence: CDR1 LNHNV, CDR2 YYDKDF (reference sequence). The CDR3 is CATSDATGILSPPHF. The CDR3 DNA follows: TGTGCCACCAGCGATGCGACAGGGATATTATCACCCCCCCACTTT.